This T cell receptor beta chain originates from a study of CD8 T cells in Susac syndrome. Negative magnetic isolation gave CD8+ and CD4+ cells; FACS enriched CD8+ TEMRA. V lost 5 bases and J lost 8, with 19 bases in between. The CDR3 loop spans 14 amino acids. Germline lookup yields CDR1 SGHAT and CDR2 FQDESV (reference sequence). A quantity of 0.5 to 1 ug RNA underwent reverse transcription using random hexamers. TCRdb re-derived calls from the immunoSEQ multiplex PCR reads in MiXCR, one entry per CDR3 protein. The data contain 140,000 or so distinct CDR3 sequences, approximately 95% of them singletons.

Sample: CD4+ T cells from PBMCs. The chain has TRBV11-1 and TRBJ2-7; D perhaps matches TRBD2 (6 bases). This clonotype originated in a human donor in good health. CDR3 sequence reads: CASSPPGALRQQYF. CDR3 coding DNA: TGTGCCAGCAGCCCCCCGGGAGCCCTTCGCCAGCAGTACTTC.